These T cell receptor beta chains were read from a single sample in a study of CD8 T cells in Susac syndrome. MiXCR, run by TCRdb on the immunoSEQ multiplex PCR reads, gives a single entry per CDR3 protein. The repertoire holds 200,000 or so distinct CDR3 sequences, with nearly 95% as singletons. The material sequenced was CD4+ T cells from PBMCs. The receptors were sampled from a human donor with multiple sclerosis. Each CDR3 is given with its conserved first and last residue. D genes are given only for firm matches. Size is omitted from some rows. Given values are once, few, many or a class for expanded clones.

abundance	j_gene	v_gene	len	d_gene	CDR3nt	CDR3aa
NA	TRBJ2-5	TRBV27	15	TRBD1	TGTGCCAGCAGTTTCGGACAGGGGAGTTACGAGACCCAGTACTTC	CASSFGQGSYETQYF
NA	TRBJ2-1	TRBV7-9	15	TRBD2	TGTGCCAGCAGCTTAGTTACTAGCGGGGGGAATGAGCAGTTCTTC	CASSLVTSGGNEQFF
once	TRBJ2-7	TRBV3-1	15	NA	TGTGCCAGCAGCCAAGGGCAGGTTTTCTCCTACGAGCAGTACTTC	CASSQGQVFSYEQYF
NA	TRBJ1-1	TRBV30	14	NA	TGTGCCTGGAGTGGTTCCAGGGGAAACACTGAAGCTTTCTTT	CAWSGSRGNTEAFF
NA	TRBJ1-1	TRBV18	15	NA	TGTGCCAGCTCACCCCCGGGGGGGAAGCCATCGGCGGCTTTCTTT	CASSPPGGKPSAAFF
few	TRBJ2-4	TRBV2	12	TRBD1	TGTGCCAGCAGGGACAGGGGTGACATTCAGTACTTC	CASRDRGDIQYF
NA	TRBJ1-4	TRBV30	11	TRBD1	TGTGGGACAGGGACTAATGAAAAACTGTTTTTT	CGTGTNEKLFF
NA	TRBJ2-3	TRBV30	11	NA	TGTGCCTGGAGTGGTTCAGATACGCAGTATTTT	CAWSGSDTQYF
NA	TRBJ1-4	TRBV9	15	TRBD1	TGTGCCAGCAGCGTAGAAGAGACAGGGGAAGAAAAACTGTTTTTT	CASSVEETGEEKLFF
NA	TRBJ2-7	TRBV4-1	14	NA	TGCGCCAGCAGCCAAGATGGACGAGAGTACGAGCAGTACTTC	CASSQDGREYEQYF
NA	TRBJ2-7	TRBV5-4	14	NA	TGTGCCAGCAGCTCCGGTGGGGCCCTCTACGAGCAGTACTTC	CASSSGGALYEQYF
NA	TRBJ2-3	TRBV6-5	15	NA	TGTGCCAGCAGTTACCAAGGGAGTAGGACAGATACGCAGTATTTT	CASSYQGSRTDTQYF
NA	TRBJ2-3	TRBV29-1	15	TRBD2	TGCAGCGTTGAAAAACTAGCGGGAGGGACAGATACGCAGTATTTT	CSVEKLAGGTDTQYF
NA	TRBJ2-2	TRBV27	14	NA	TGTGCCAGCAGGGAGGAACAGAACACCGGGGAGCTGTTTTTT	CASREEQNTGELFF
NA	TRBJ2-7	TRBV10-3	16	NA	TGTGCCATCAGTGACCTCACCCAGTCCGGAACCTACGAGCAGTACTTC	CAISDLTQSGTYEQYF
NA	TRBJ2-1	TRBV6-5	11	NA	TGTGCCAGCAGTTACGGGGCGAGGCAGTTCTTC	CASSYGARQFF
NA	TRBJ2-7	TRBV18	14	NA	TGTGCCAGCTCACCAGGACCGGACCGGGACGAGCAGTACTTC	CASSPGPDRDEQYF
NA	TRBJ2-1	TRBV20-1	16	TRBD2	TGCAGTGCTAGAGGTCCGACTAGCGGGAGTCTCAATGAGCAGTTCTTC	CSARGPTSGSLNEQFF
NA	TRBJ1-2	TRBV20-1	15	TRBD1	TGCAGTGCTACGTATGTCGGGACAGGGGAATATGGCTACACCTTC	CSATYVGTGEYGYTF
NA	TRBJ1-2	TRBV30	12	NA	TGTGCCTGGAGTGAAACCGTAGATGGCTACACCTTC	CAWSETVDGYTF
NA	TRBJ1-2	TRBV5-4	14	TRBD1	TGTGCCAGCAGATTGAGGGACAGGGTACGTGGCTACACCTTC	CASRLRDRVRGYTF
once	TRBJ2-3	TRBV18	13	NA	TGTGCCAGCTCACCCCCGGTAGGGGAAGCGCAGTATTTT	CASSPPVGEAQYF
NA	TRBJ1-2	TRBV29-1	12	NA	TGCAGTGTGGGGGCGGAGGGCTATGGCTACACCTTC	CSVGAEGYGYTF
NA	TRBJ2-4	TRBV29-1	14	TRBD1	TGCAGCACCCGGACAGGGGGTCACCAAAACATTCAGTACTTC	CSTRTGGHQNIQYF
NA	TRBJ2-7	TRBV15	14	NA	TGTGCCACCAGCAGAGATGTACAGGGCTACGAGCAGTACTTC	CATSRDVQGYEQYF
NA	TRBJ1-2	TRBV29-1	11	NA	TGCAGCGTCACACAGGGATATGGCTACACCTTC	CSVTQGYGYTF
NA	TRBJ2-5	TRBV20-1	13	NA	TGCAGTGCTAGAGGACTACGGGTAGAGACCCAGTACTTC	CSARGLRVETQYF
once	TRBJ1-2	TRBV4-1	13	TRBD1	TGCGCCAGCAGCCAGAGCGACAGGGTTGGCTACACCTTC	CASSQSDRVGYTF
NA	TRBJ2-3	TRBV7-9	15	NA	TGTGCCAGCAACCCCCTGGGCGGGGGCACAGATACGCAGTATTTT	CASNPLGGGTDTQYF
NA	TRBJ2-2	TRBV30	15	TRBD1	TGTGCCTGGAGTTCCGGGACAGTCCCCACCGGGGAGCTGTTTTTT	CAWSSGTVPTGELFF
NA	TRBJ1-5	TRBV3-1	14	NA	TGTGCCAGCAGCCAAAGGGACGGCAATCAGCCCCAGCATTTT	CASSQRDGNQPQHF
NA	TRBJ2-1	TRBV6-1	16	TRBD2	TGTGCCAGCAGAGAATGGACTAGCGGGAGTTACAATGAGCAGTTCTTC	CASREWTSGSYNEQFF
NA	TRBJ1-3	TRBV20-1	13	NA	TGCAGTGCTAGAACGGGATCTGGAAACACCATATATTTT	CSARTGSGNTIYF
NA	TRBJ2-1	TRBV5-1	12	NA	TGCGCCAGCGCTCGTCGAACCGGTGAGCAGTTCTTC	CASARRTGEQFF
NA	TRBJ2-3	TRBV5-4	17	TRBD2	TGTGCCAGCAGCTTGATTCCTAGCGGGAGCCAGACAGATACGCAGTATTTT	CASSLIPSGSQTDTQYF
NA	TRBJ1-5	TRBV3-1	15	NA	TGTGCCAGCAGCCAAGACGTGGAGGGGAATCAGCCCCAGCATTTT	CASSQDVEGNQPQHF
NA	TRBJ2-5	TRBV13	13	NA	TGTGCCAGCAGCTTCCGGACGCAAGAGACCCAGTACTTC	CASSFRTQETQYF
NA	TRBJ2-4	TRBV6-5	14	TRBD2	TGTGCCAGCAGTTACGACTTTGCGGGGGGTCCCGTGTACTTC	CASSYDFAGGPVYF
NA	TRBJ1-4	TRBV25-1	14	NA	TGTGCCAGCAGTGATAGGTTGAGTGGGGAAAAACTGTTTTTT	CASSDRLSGEKLFF
NA	TRBJ2-5	TRBV9	13	TRBD1	TGTGCCAGCAGCGGAAACAGGGGAGAGACCCAGTACTTC	CASSGNRGETQYF
NA	TRBJ1-6	TRBV10-3	13	NA	TGTGCCATCAGTGAGTCGGAGGGTTCACCCCTCCACTTT	CAISESEGSPLHF
NA	TRBJ2-4	TRBV20-1	12	NA	TGCAGTGCTATCGGACAGAGAAACATTCAGTACTTC	CSAIGQRNIQYF
NA	TRBJ2-1	TRBV27	12	NA	TGTGCCAGCAGTTTCTGGGGTAATGAGCAGTTCTTC	CASSFWGNEQFF
NA	TRBJ2-7	TRBV5-6	14	NA	TGTGCCAGCAGCTTAATTGGGTCTGGGTACGAGCAGTACTTC	CASSLIGSGYEQYF
NA	TRBJ1-5	TRBV2	14	NA	TGTGCCAGCAGCAAGGTGGGGGGCAATCAGCCCCAGCATTTT	CASSKVGGNQPQHF
NA	TRBJ1-2	TRBV19	13	TRBD1	TGTGCCAGTACACTAGGACAGGGCTATGGCTACACCTTC	CASTLGQGYGYTF
NA	TRBJ2-5	TRBV7-6	12	TRBD2	TGTGCCAGTGCGGGGGGTCGGGAGACCCAGTACTTC	CASAGGRETQYF
NA	TRBJ2-7	TRBV29-1	13	NA	TGCAGCGTTACCCGACAGGGACTCGACGAGCAGTACTTC	CSVTRQGLDEQYF
NA	TRBJ2-3	TRBV24-1	11	NA	TGTGCCACCAGTGCGGGAGATACGCAGTATTTT	CATSAGDTQYF
NA	TRBJ2-1	TRBV29-1	13	NA	TGCAGCGTTGATTGGGGGTGGGGAGGTGAGCAGTTCTTC	CSVDWGWGGEQFF
once	TRBJ2-5	TRBV18	15	TRBD1	TGTGCCAGCTCACCCCGGGACAGGTACCAAGAGACCCAGTACTTC	CASSPRDRYQETQYF
NA	TRBJ2-3	TRBV20-1	13	TRBD2	TGCAGTGCGCCGGGACTAGGGGCAGATACGCAGTATTTT	CSAPGLGADTQYF
NA	TRBJ2-7	TRBV30	15	TRBD1	TGTGCCTGGAGTGTATGGGACAGGCTCCTTGACGAGCAGTACTTC	CAWSVWDRLLDEQYF